Described below is a single TCR beta chain sequence and its context. The antigen remains unidentified. The assay that was used to sequence DNA from cultured CD4+ T cells was the Oncomine TCR Beta short-read assay. TCRdb redid the calling of the PCR reads with MiXCR, one entry per CDR3 protein. The repertoire has roughly 16,000 distinct CDR3 sequences, less than 65% of them found once; the top ten carry roughly 30%. Treatment of the sample: roughly ten-day PBMC culture with coronavirus spike peptide pools or control peptides (ViraFEST assay). This specimen belongs to a study of vaccination and CD4 T cells after COVID-19. Germline lookup yields CDR1 MDHEN and CDR2 SYDVKM. Between the trimmed V and J ends, which lost 5 bases and 0 bases, there was a span of 11 bases. There are 15 residues in the CDR3.

The V call is TRBV28, the J call TRBJ1-5; TRBD1 might be the D (6 bases). Source: cultured CD4+ T cells from blood, taken after SARS-CoV-2 vaccination. This TCR derives from a human donor with COVID-19. The CDR3 loop is CASSQQGSSNQPQHF. The DNA for the CDR3 is TGTGCCAGCAGTCAACAGGGCTCTAGCAATCAGCCCCAGCATTTT.